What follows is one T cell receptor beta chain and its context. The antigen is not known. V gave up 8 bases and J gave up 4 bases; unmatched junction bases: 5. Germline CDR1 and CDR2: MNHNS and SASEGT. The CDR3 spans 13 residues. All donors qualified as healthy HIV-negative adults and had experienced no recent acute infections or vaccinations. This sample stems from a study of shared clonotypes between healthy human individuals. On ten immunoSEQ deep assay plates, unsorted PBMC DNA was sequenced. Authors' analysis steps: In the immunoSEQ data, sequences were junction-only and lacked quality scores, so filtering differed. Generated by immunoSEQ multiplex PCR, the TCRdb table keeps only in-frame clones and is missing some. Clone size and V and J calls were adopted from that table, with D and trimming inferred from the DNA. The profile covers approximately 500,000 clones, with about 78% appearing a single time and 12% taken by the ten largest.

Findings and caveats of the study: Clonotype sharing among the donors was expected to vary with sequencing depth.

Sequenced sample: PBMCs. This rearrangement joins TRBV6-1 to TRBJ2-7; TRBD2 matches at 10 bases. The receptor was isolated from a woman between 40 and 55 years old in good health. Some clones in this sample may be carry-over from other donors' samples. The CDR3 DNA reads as TGTGCCAGCCCTAGCGGGAGTATTTACGAGCAGTACTTC. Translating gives CASPSGSIYEQYF.